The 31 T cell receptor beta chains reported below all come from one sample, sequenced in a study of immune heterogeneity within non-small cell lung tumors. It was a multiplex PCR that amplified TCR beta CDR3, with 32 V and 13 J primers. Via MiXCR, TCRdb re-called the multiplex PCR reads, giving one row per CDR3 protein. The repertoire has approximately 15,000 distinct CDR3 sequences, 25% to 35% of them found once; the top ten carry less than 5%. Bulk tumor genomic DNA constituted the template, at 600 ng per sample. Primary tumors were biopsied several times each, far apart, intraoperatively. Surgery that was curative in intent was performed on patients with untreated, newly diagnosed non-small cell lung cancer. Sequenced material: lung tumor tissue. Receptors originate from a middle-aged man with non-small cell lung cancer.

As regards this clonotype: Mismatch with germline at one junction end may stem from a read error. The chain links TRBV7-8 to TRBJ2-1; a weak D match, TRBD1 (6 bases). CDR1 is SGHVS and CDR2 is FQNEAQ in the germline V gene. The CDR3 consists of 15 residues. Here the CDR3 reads CASTLGQLTYNEQFF. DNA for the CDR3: TGTGCCAGCACCTTAGGACAGCTCACCTACAATGAGCAGTTCTTC. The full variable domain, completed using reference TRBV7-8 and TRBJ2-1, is GAGVSQSPRYKVAKRGQDVALRCDPISGHVSLFWYQQALGQGPEFLTYFQNEAQLDKSGLPSDRFFAERPEGSVSTLKIQRTQQEDSAVYLCASTLGQLTYNEQFFGPGTRLTVL.

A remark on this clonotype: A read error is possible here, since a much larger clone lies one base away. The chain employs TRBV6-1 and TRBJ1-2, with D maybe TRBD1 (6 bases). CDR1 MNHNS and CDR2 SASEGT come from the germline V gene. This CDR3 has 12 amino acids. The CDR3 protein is CASSDPGAGYSF. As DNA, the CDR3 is TGTGCCAGCAGTGATCCAGGGGCTGGCTACAGCTTC.

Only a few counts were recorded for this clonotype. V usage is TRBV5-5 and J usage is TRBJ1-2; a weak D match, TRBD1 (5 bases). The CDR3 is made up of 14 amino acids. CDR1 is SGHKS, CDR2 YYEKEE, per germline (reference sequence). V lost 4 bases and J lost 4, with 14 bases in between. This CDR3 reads CASSTSRQRYGYTF. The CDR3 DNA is TGTGCCAGCAGCACCTCCCGACAGCGCTATGGCTACACCTTC.

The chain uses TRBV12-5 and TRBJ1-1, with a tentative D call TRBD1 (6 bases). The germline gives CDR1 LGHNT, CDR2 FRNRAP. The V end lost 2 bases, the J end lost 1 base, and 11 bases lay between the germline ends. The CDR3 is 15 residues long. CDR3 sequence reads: CASGLQQGTNTEAFF. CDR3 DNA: TGTGCTAGTGGTTTGCAACAGGGTACGAACACTGAAGCTTTCTTT. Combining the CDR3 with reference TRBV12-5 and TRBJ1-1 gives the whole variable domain DARVTQTPRHKVTEMGQEVTMRCQPILGHNTVFWYRQTMMQGLELLAYFRNRAPLDDSGMPKDRFSAEMPDATLATLKIQPSEPRDSAVYFCASGLQQGTNTEAFFGQGTRLTVV.

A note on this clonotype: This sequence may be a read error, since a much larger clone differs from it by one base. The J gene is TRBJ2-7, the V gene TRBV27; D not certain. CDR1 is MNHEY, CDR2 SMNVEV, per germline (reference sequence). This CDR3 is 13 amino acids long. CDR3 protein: CASSMVGSYEKYF. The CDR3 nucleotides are TGTGCCAGCAGTATGGTAGGCTCCTACGAGAAGTACTTC.

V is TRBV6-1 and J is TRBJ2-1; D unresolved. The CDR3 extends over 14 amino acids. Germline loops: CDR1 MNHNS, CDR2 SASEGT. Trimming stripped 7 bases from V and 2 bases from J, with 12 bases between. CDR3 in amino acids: CASTENRAYNEQFF. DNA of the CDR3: TGTGCCAGCACTGAGAATAGGGCCTACAATGAGCAGTTCTTC.

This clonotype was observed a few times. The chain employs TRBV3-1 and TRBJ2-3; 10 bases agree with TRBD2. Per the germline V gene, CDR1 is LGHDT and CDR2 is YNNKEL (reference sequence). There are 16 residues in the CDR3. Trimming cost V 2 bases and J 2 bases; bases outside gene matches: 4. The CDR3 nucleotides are TGTGCCAGCAGCCAAAGAAGCGGGAGGGCCACAGATACGCAGTATTTT. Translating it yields CASSQRSGRATDTQYF.

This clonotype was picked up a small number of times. CDR3 residues: CASSSYTDTQYF. In DNA, the CDR3 is TGTGCCAGCAGCTCCTACACAGATACGCAGTATTTT. The chain joins TRBV7-8 to TRBJ2-3; D gene uncertain. The CDR3 spans 12 residues. Germline CDR1 and CDR2: SGHVS and FQNEAQ. Trimming took 4 bases from V and 2 from J, leaving 4 bases between them.

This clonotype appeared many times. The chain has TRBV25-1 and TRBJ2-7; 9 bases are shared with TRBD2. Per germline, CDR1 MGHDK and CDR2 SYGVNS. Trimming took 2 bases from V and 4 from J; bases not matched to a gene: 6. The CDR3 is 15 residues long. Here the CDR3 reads CASSESSGSKYEQYF. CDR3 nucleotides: TGTGCCAGCAGTGAAAGTAGCGGGAGTAAGTACGAGCAGTACTTC.

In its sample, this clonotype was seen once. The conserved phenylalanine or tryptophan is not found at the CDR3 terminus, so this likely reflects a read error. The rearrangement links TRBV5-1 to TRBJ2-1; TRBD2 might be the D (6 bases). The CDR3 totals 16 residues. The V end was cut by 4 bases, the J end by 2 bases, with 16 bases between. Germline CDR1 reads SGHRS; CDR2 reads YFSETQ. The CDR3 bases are TGCGCCAGCAGCAGGGGATCAGCGGGCACCTACAATGAGCAGTTCTTA. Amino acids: CASSRGSAGTYNEQFL.

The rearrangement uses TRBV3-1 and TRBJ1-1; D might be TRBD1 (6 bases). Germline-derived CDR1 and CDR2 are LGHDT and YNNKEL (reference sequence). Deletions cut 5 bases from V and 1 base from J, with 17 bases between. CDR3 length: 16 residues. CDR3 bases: TGTGCCAGCAGCTATCGGACAGTACGAACGAACACTGAAGCTTTCTTT. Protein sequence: CASSYRTVRTNTEAFF.

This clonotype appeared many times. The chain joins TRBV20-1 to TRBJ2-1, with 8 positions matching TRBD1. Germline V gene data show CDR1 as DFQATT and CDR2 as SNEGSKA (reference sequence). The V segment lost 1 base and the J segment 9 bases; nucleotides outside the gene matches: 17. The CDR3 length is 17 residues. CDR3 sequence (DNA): TGCAGTGCTAGAGGATTAACACCTCGGACAGGGAGGAGTGAGCAGTTCTTC. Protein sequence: CSARGLTPRTGRSEQFF.

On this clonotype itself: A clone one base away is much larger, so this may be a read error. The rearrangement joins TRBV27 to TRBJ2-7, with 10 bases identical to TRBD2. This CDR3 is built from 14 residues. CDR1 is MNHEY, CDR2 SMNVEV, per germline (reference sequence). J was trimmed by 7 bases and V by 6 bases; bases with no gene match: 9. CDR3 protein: CASSPSGSSSEQYF. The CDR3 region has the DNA TGTGCCAGCAGCCCTAGCGGGAGCTCTAGTGAGCAGTACTTC.

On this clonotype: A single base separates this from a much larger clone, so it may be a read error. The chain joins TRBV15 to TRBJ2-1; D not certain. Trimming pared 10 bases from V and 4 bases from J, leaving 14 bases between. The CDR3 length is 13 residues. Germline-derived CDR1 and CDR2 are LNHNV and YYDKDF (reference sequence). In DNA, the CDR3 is TGTGCCATCTCGGCGGAAGGGTACAATGAGCAGTTCTTC. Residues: CAISAEGYNEQFF.

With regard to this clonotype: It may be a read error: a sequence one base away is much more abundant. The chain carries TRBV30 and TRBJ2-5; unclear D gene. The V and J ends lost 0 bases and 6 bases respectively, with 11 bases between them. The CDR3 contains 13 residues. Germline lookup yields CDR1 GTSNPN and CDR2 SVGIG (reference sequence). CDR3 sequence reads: CAWSVCAGQTQYF. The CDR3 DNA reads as TGTGCCTGGAGTGTATGCGCTGGCCAGACCCAGTACTTC. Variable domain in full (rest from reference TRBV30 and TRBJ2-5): SQTIHQWPATLVQPVGSPLSLECTVEGTSNPNLYWYRQAAGRGLQLLFYSVGIGQISSEVPQNLSASRPQDRQFILSSKKLLLSDSGFYLCAWSVCAGQTQYFGPGTRLLVL.

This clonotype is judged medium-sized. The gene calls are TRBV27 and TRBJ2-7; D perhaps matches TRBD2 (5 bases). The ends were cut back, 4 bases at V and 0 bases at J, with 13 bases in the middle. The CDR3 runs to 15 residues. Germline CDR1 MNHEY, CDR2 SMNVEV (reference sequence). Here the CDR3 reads CASSWKTTPSYEQYF. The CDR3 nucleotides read TGTGCCAGCAGTTGGAAGACTACTCCCTCCTACGAGCAGTACTTC.

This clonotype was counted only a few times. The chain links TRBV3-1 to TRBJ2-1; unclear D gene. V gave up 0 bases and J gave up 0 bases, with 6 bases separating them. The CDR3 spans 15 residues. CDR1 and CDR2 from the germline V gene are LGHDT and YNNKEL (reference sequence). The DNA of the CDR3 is TGTGCCAGCAGCCAAGACCCGTCCTCCTACAATGAGCAGTTCTTC. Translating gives CASSQDPSSYNEQFF.

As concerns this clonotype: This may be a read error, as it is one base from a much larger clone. Here the CDR3 reads CASSCSGRGTGELFF. For the CDR3, the DNA is TGTGCCAGCAGCTGTAGCGGGAGAGGCACCGGGGAGCTGTTTTTT. The chain is built from TRBV9 and TRBJ2-2; 9 bases map to TRBD2. The CDR3 has 15 amino acids. Germline V gene lookup returns CDR1 SGDLS and CDR2 YYNGEE. The junction had 5 bases not matched to a gene; V was cut back by 4 bases and J by 4 bases. Full variable domain (outside the CDR3, taken from reference TRBV9 and TRBJ2-2): DSGVTQTPKHLITATGQRVTLRCSPRSGDLSVYWYQQSLDQGLQFLIQYYNGEERAKGNILERFSAQQFPDLHSELNLSSLELGDSALYFCASSCSGRGTGELFFGEGSRLTVL.

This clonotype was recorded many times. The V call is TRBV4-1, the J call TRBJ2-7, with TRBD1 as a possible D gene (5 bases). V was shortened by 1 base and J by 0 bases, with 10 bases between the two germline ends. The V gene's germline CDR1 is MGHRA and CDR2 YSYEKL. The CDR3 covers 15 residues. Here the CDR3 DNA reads TGCGCCAGCAGCCAAGGACAGATCTCCTCCTACGAGCAGTACTTC. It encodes CASSQGQISSYEQYF.

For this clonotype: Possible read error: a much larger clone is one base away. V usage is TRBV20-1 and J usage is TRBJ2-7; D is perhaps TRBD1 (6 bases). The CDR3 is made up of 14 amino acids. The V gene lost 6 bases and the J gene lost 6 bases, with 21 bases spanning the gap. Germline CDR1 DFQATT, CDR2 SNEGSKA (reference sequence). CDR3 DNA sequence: TGCAGTGCAGAGGCTTCGAACAGGGTTTTCGAGCAGTACTTC. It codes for CSAEASNRVFEQYF.

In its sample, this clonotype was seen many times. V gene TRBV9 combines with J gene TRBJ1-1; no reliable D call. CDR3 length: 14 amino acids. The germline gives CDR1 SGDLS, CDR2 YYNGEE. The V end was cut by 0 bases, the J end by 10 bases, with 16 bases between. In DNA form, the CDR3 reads TGTGCCAGCAGCGTAGACAAGTACGGGGAGTCAGCTTTCTTT. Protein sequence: CASSVDKYGESAFF.

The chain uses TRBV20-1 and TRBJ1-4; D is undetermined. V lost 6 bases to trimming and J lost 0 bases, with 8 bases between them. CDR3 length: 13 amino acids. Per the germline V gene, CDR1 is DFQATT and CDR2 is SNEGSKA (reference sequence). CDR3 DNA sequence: TGCAGTGCCCGGAGTGCAACTAATGAAAAACTGTTTTTT. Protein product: CSARSATNEKLFF.

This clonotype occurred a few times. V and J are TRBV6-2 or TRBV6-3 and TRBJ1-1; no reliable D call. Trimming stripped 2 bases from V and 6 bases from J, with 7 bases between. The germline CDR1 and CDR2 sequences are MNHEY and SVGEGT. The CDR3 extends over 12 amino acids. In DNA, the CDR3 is TGTGCCAGCAGTTACCACCTCGCTGAAGCTTTCTTT. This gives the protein CASSYHLAEAFF.

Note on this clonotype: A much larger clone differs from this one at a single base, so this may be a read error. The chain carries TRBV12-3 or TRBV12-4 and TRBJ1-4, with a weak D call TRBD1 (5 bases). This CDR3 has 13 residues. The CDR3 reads CGSSLTTGEKLFF. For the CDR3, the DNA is TGTGGCAGCAGTCTAACCACAGGCGAAAAACTGTTTTTT.

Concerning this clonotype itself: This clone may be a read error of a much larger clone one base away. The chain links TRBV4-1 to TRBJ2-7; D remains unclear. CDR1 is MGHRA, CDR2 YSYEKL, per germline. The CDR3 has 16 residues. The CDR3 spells CASSQDSLGRTYDQYF. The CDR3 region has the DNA TGCGCCAGCAGCCAAGACTCCTTGGGCAGGACCTACGATCAGTACTTC.

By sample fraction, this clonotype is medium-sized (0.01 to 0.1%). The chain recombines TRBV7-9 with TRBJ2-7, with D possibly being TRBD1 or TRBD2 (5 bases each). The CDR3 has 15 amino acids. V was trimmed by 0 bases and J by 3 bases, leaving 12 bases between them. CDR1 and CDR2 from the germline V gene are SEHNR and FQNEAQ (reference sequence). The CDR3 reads CASSLAWDAHYEQYF. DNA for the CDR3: TGTGCCAGCAGCTTAGCGTGGGACGCACACTACGAGCAGTACTTC.

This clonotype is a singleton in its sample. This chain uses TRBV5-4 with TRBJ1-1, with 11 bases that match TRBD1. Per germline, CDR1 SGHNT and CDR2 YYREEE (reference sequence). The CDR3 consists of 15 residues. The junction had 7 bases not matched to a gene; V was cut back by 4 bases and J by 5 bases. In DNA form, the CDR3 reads TGTGCCAGCAGCCCTCGGACAGGGGGCCGTACTGAAGCTTTCTTT. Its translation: CASSPRTGGRTEAFF.

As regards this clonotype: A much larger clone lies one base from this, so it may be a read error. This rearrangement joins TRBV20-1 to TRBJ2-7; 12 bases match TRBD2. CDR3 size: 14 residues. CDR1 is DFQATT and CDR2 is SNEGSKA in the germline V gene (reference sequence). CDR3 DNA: TGCAGTGCTATCCCTAGCGGGAGGGCCTACGATCAGTACTTC. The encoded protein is CSAIPSGRAYDQYF.

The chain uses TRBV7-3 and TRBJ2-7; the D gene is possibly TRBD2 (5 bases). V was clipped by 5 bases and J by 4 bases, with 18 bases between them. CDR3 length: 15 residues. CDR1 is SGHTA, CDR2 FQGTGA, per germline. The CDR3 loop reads CASSPDISGMYEQYF. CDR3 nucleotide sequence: TGTGCCAGCAGCCCAGACATCTCGGGAATGTACGAGCAGTACTTC.

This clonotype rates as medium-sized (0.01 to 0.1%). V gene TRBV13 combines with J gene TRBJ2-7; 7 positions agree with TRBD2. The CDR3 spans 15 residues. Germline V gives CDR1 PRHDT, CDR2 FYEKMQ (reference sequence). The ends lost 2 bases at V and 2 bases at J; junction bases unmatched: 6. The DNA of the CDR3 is TGTGCCAGCAGCTTATCGCCCAGCGGGGCCTACGAGCAGTACTTC. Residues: CASSLSPSGAYEQYF.

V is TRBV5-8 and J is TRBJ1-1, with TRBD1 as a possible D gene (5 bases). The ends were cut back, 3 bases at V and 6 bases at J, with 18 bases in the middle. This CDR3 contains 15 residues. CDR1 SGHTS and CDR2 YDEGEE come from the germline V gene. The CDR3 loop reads CASSSLSGRVSEAFF. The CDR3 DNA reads TGTGCCAGCAGCTCCCTGTCAGGGAGGGTCTCTGAAGCTTTCTTT.